The entry that follows covers one T cell receptor (beta chain) sequence. Trimming stripped 3 bases from V and 5 bases from J, with 19 bases between. This CDR3 is 16 amino acids long. Germline V CDR1 and CDR2: SGHAT, FQDESV (reference sequence). The sample is drawn from a study of T cell changes during pregnancy in multiple sclerosis. Method: immunoSEQ multiplex PCR; TCRdb's copy keeps in-frame clones and lacks some. The sample records some 62,000 clones, approximately 92% being singletons. This chain links TRBV11-1 with TRBJ2-5; the D is unclear. The sequence came from a female donor in good health, enrolled as a control in a pregnancy study. The sequences come from peripheral blood, collected in the second trimester of pregnancy. In nucleotides, the CDR3 is TGTGCCAGCAGCTTCCCGAACTCAGTGACTGGGGAGACCCAGTACTTC. Amino acids: CASSFPNSVTGETQYF.